Sequencing of this T cell receptor (beta chain) was carried out in a study of T cells in Graves' hyperthyroidism and ophthalmopathy. V lost 3 bases to trimming and J lost 5 bases; unmatched junction nucleotides: 5. The CDR3 covers 14 residues. CDR1 and CDR2 from the germline V gene are PRHDT and FYEKMQ (reference sequence). Amplification yielded TCR beta CDR3 regions, with RNA transcripts as the source. When the TCR CDR3 underwent first-round RT-PCR, the HTBI primer set was used. TCRdb reprocessed the multiplex PCR reads via MiXCR and lists one record per CDR3 protein. The sample includes roughly 720,000 distinct CDR3 sequences, approximately 15% of them seen just once. Diagnosing involved the use of clinical symptoms, serum thyroxine and TRAb, thyroid ultrasound and orbital computed tomography. This clonotype was picked up a small number of times.

V is TRBV13 and J is TRBJ2-5, with 8 bases matching TRBD2. The clonotype comes from a man aged 45 to 65 with Graves' hyperthyroidism. Sequenced material: blood. The CDR3 coding sequence is TGTGCCAGCAGCTTGGGACTAGGGTTTGAGACCCAGTACTTC. Amino acid sequence: CASSLGLGFETQYF.